The clone carrying this T cell receptor beta chain was found many times. The antigen remains undetermined. From germline, CDR1 is SQVTM and CDR2 ANQGSEA. Unmatched junction bases numbered 5, after V lost 3 bases and J lost 7 bases. The CDR3 runs to 12 residues. The data stem from a study of T-cell reconstitution after alpha-beta-depleted transplantation in children. Study outcomes and limitations: Counts and diversity of T cells one year after transplant came mostly from newly produced T cells.

The TCRbeta library incorporated unique molecular identifiers. TCRdb analysed the PCR reads with MiXCR anew, one entry per CDR3 protein. The table records almost 250,000 distinct CDR3 sequences, 25% of them present only once. The TCR originated in a girl aged 2 to 10 with Fanconi anemia, due to receive a stem cell transplant. This specimen was PBMCs, taken before TCRalphabeta/CD19-depleted stem cell transplant. This sequence joins TRBV29-1 and TRBJ2-5, with 7 nucleotides matching TRBD1. CDR3 loop: CSVEQGDRTQYF. The CDR3 DNA sequence: TGCAGCGTTGAGCAGGGGGATCGGACCCAGTACTTC.